This TCR beta chain was recovered during a study of spatial heterogeneity in lung cancer. For the study at large: More beta-chain than alpha-chain sequences were consistently detected. General study results and limits: Circulating ubiquitous expanded tumor TCRs were observed more frequently at resection than at follow-up.

TCRdb re-derived calls from the 5' RACE reads in MiXCR, one entry per CDR3 protein. The sample shows over 9,500 distinct CDR3 sequences, approximately 15% of them seen only once. As for time point: sample taken at primary tumor resection. Unsorted whole RNA from tumor, nontumor lung or frozen PBMC underwent sequencing. In its sample, this clonotype was seen many times. The antigen is undetermined. The CDR3 runs 15 residues. Unmatched junction bases numbered 8, after V lost 2 bases and J lost 6 bases. CDR1 and CDR2 (germline): SQVTM, ANQGSEA. The sample was PBMCs, taken at surgery. The chain has TRBV29-1 and TRBJ2-1; TRBD2 matches 9 bases. The source of this sequence is a male donor with early-stage non-small cell lung cancer. The CDR3 protein is CSVELRREGLNEQFF. Written as DNA, the CDR3 is TGCAGCGTTGAACTCCGGCGGGAGGGCCTCAATGAGCAGTTCTTC.